The 18 T cell receptor beta chains listed next were all sequenced from one sample in a study of OX40 agonist ivuxolimab in advanced cancers. Generated by immunoSEQ multiplex PCR, the TCRdb table keeps only in-frame clones and is missing some. The data hold 69,000 or so clones, with roughly 87% observed a single time. Sequenced material: CD4+ or CD8+ T cells sorted from blood, taken in a trial of the OX40 agonist ivuxolimab. The receptors were gathered from an adult with an advanced solid tumor such as melanoma, head and neck, liver or kidney cancer.

The V gene is TRBV5-8, the J gene TRBJ2-1; a weak D match, TRBD2 (7 bases). Germline V CDR1 and CDR2: SGHTS, YDEGEE. The CDR3 has 15 residues. V gave up 3 bases and J gave up 7 bases, with 17 bases separating them. Here the CDR3 DNA reads TGTGCCAGCAGCTCGGAGGGGGGGCCCTGGAATGAGCAGTTCTTC. Translation: CASSSEGGPWNEQFF.

The chain carries TRBV5-4 and TRBJ2-7; no reliable D call. In germline, CDR1 is SGHNT, CDR2 YYREEE (reference sequence). CDR3 length: 14 residues. Trimming took off 1 base at V and 1 base at J, with 9 bases between the two ends. The CDR3 spells CASSLMGSSYEQYF. The CDR3 bases are TGTGCCAGCAGCTTGATGGGATCATCCTACGAGCAGTACTTC.

The CDR3: CASSPGPRANYGYTF. CDR3 bases: TGTGCCAGCTCACCGGGACCCCGGGCCAACTATGGCTACACCTTC. The V gene is TRBV18, the J gene TRBJ1-2; TRBD1 might be the D (5 bases). Germline V gene lookup returns CDR1 KGHSH and CDR2 LQKENI. V dropped 3 bases and J dropped 2 bases, with 13 bases sitting between them. The CDR3 extends over 15 amino acids. The whole variable domain, filled in from reference TRBV18 and TRBJ1-2, reads NAGVMQNPRHLVRRRGQEARLRCSPMKGHSHVYWYRQLPEEGLKFMVYLQKENIIDESGMPKERFSAEFPKEGPSILRIQQVVRGDSAAYFCASSPGPRANYGYTFGSGTRLTVV.

This CDR3 is CASSSRGLAGRTQETQYF. The DNA of the CDR3 is TGTGCCAGCAGTTCCAGGGGACTAGCGGGGAGGACCCAAGAGACCCAGTACTTC. The chain recombines TRBV27 with TRBJ2-5, with 13 bases aligning to TRBD2. CDR3 length: 18 amino acids. Germline V CDR1 and CDR2: MNHEY, SMNVEV (reference sequence). V was clipped by 4 bases and J by 1 base; unmatched bases: 9.

J is TRBJ1-2 and V is TRBV7-8; the D gene is possibly TRBD1 (5 bases). Trimming took 1 base from V and 3 from J, leaving 12 bases between them. Germline CDR1 and CDR2: SGHVS and FQNEAQ. The CDR3 runs 15 residues. The CDR3 here is CASSLGPGRDYGYTF. CDR3 coding DNA: TGTGCCAGCAGCTTAGGGCCAGGGAGGGACTATGGCTACACCTTC.

The chain recombines TRBV10-3 with TRBJ1-2, with 7 bases that match TRBD1. This CDR3 has 12 residues. The V and J ends lost 11 bases and 4 bases, in that order; junction bases with no gene match: 7. Germline CDR1 reads ENHRY; CDR2 reads SYGVKD. Here the CDR3 reads CAVHRGSYGYTF. Here the CDR3 DNA reads TGTGCCGTACACAGGGGATCCTATGGCTACACCTTC.

The chain joins TRBV30 to TRBJ1-2, with D maybe TRBD1 (6 bases). The V end was cut by 5 bases, the J end by 4 bases, with 8 bases between. Germline values: CDR1 GTSNPN, CDR2 SVGIG (reference sequence). The CDR3 spans 11 residues. CDR3 protein: CAWGGAYGYTF. CDR3 coding DNA: TGTGCCTGGGGGGGGGCCTATGGCTACACCTTC.

The chain carries TRBV7-9 and TRBJ1-2, with 7 bases identical to TRBD1. Trimming at V came to 5 bases and at J to 0 bases, leaving 6 bases not matched to a gene. The CDR3 is 15 residues long. The V gene's germline CDR1 is SEHNR and CDR2 FQNEAQ (reference sequence). The CDR3: CASSARDRSNYGYTF. CDR3 nucleotides: TGTGCCAGCAGCGCCCGGGACAGATCTAACTATGGCTACACCTTC. Full variable domain (remainder filled in from reference TRBV7-9 and TRBJ1-2): DTGVSQNPRHKITKRGQNVTFRCDPISEHNRLYWYRQTLGQGPEFLTYFQNEAQLEKSRLLSDRFSAERPKGSFSTLEIQRTEQGDSAMYLCASSARDRSNYGYTFGSGTRLTVV.

The chain uses TRBV5-4 and TRBJ1-1, with TRBD1 matching 8 bases. Germline values: CDR1 SGHNT, CDR2 YYREEE (reference sequence). After removal of 1 base from V and 7 bases from J, the junction contained 6 bases not matched to a gene. This CDR3 contains 14 residues. Written as DNA, the CDR3 is TGTGCCAGCAGCTTGCCGACAGGGGAGGGTGAAGCTTTCTTT. Protein: CASSLPTGEGEAFF.

The V gene is TRBV7-2, the J gene TRBJ2-1, with TRBD1 identical over 10 bases. The CDR3 extends over 17 amino acids. Germline CDR1 reads SGHTA; CDR2 reads FQGNSA. V lost 1 base to trimming and J lost 7 bases; unmatched junction nucleotides: 10. CDR3 region: CASSLGGQGSRWNEQFF. In nucleotides, the CDR3 is TGTGCCAGCAGCTTAGGGGGACAGGGGAGTAGATGGAATGAGCAGTTCTTC.

There are a few counts of this clone. V gene TRBV19 combines with J gene TRBJ2-3; 7 positions match TRBD2. Germline V lookup: CDR1 LNHDA, CDR2 SQIVND (reference sequence). With 8 bases clipped from V and 2 bases from J, the junction kept 4 bases outside the gene matches. The CDR3 is 13 amino acids. The CDR3 sequence: CASSSGTTDTQYF. The CDR3 region has the DNA TGTGCCAGTTCAAGCGGGACCACAGATACGCAGTATTTT.

The V call is TRBV10-2, the J call TRBJ1-1; no definite D call. The CDR3 sequence is 17 residues long. Germline V CDR1 and CDR2: WSHSY, SAAADI. Trimming shortened V by 4 bases and J by 0 bases, and 18 bases separated the two germline ends. The CDR3, as DNA: TGCGCCAGCAGTGTGTCGGCGGGGTCGGGGATGAACACTGAAGCTTTCTTT. As protein: CASSVSAGSGMNTEAFF.

The chain recombines TRBV7-6 with TRBJ2-2; tentative D call: TRBD1 (6 bases). V dropped 5 bases and J dropped 3 bases, with 10 bases sitting between them. Germline CDR1 SGHVS, CDR2 FNYEAQ. The CDR3 is made up of 14 amino acids. CDR3: CASSETGYTGELFF. The CDR3 nucleotides are TGTGCCAGCAGCGAGACAGGTTACACCGGGGAGCTGTTTTTT. The full variable domain, in which reference TRBV7-6 and TRBJ2-2 provide the parts outside the CDR3, is GAGVSQSPRYKVTKRGQDVALRCDPISGHVSLYWYRQALGQGPEFLTYFNYEAQQDKSGLPNDRFSAERPEGSISTLTIQRTEQRDSAMYRCASSETGYTGELFFGEGSRLTVL.

The chain recombines TRBV20-1 with TRBJ1-1; TRBD1 might be the D (6 bases). Germline CDR1 DFQATT, CDR2 SNEGSKA (reference sequence). The CDR3 length is 11 residues. V was pared by 5 bases and J by 10 bases, with 14 bases between. CDR3 DNA: TGCAGTGCTCATTTGGGGGGGGCAGCTTTCTTT. Amino acids: CSAHLGGAAFF.

The rearrangement links TRBV7-2 to TRBJ2-7, with TRBD2 identical over 14 bases. CDR3 length equals 16 residues. V dropped 3 bases and J dropped 2; count of bases not matched to a gene: 3. In germline, CDR1 is SGHTA, CDR2 FQGNSA. CDR3 in amino acids: CASSLATSGGAYEQYF. The CDR3 bases are TGTGCCAGCAGCTTGGCGACTAGCGGGGGGGCCTACGAGCAGTACTTC.

The chain links TRBV30 to TRBJ1-2; no reliable D call. Germline CDR1 reads GTSNPN; CDR2 reads SVGIG (reference sequence). The CDR3 loop spans 11 amino acids. The ends were cut back, 3 bases at V and 7 bases at J, with 9 bases in the middle. CDR3 region: CAWRAEGGYTF. As DNA, the CDR3 is TGTGCCTGGAGGGCGGAGGGTGGCTACACCTTC.

V usage is TRBV28 and J usage is TRBJ1-1; D is unclear. Trimming shortened V by 3 bases and J by 4 bases, and 12 bases separated the two germline ends. This CDR3 spans 14 amino acids. The germline gives CDR1 MDHEN, CDR2 SYDVKM. CDR3 amino acids: CASSLSFRGTEAFF. Here the CDR3 DNA reads TGTGCCAGCAGTTTGTCGTTTCGTGGCACTGAAGCTTTCTTT.

The CDR3, as DNA: TGTGCCAGCGAGAGCCCGGGGGCTCTGGGGGCTAATGAAAAACTGTTTTTT. Protein sequence: CASESPGALGANEKLFF. V gene TRBV28 combines with J gene TRBJ1-4, with D possibly TRBD1 on 6 matching bases. This CDR3 spans 17 amino acids. Germline V gene sequence: CDR1 MDHEN, CDR2 SYDVKM. Between the trimmed V and J ends, which lost 8 bases and 3 bases, there was a span of 22 bases. Combining the CDR3 with reference TRBV28 and TRBJ1-4 gives the whole variable domain DVKVTQSSRYLVKRTGEKVFLECVQDMDHENMFWYRQDPGLGLRLIYFSYDVKMKEKGDIPEGYSVSREKKERFSLILESASTNQTSMYLCASESPGALGANEKLFFGSGTQLSVL.